The 10 T cell receptor beta chains below come from one sample, sequenced in a study of cytomegalovirus exposure and HLA in healthy donors. PCR involved 60 Vbeta and 13 Jbeta primers. Repertoires were generated with immunoSEQ multiplex PCR, while TCRdb's copy carries only in-frame clones and drops some. Of 200,000 to 250,000 clones listed, roughly 83% were seen once; the top ten hold just over 1.4%. Sequenced: PBMCs. These receptors were collected from a girl under 18 in good health and CMV-seronegative.

J is TRBJ1-4 and V is TRBV9; D is perhaps TRBD1 (5 bases). The CDR3 has 16 residues. Deletions cut 3 bases from V and 1 base from J, with 13 bases between. Germline assignment: CDR1 SGDLS and CDR2 YYNGEE. CDR3 DNA: TGTGCCAGCAGCGCCTACGGGGGGATAACTAATGAAAAACTGTTTTTT. Its protein is CASSAYGGITNEKLFF.

This clone appeared a single time. CDR3 in DNA: TGTGCCACCCTGGGTGCGGAAGGTCTCTCTGGGGCCAACGTCCTGACTTTC. Protein: CATLGAEGLSGANVLTF. J is TRBJ2-6 and V is TRBV28; no definite D call. The CDR3 spans 17 residues. Germline CDR1 is MDHEN and CDR2 is SYDVKM. V was clipped by 10 bases and J by 0 bases, with 19 bases between them.

This clone occurred a few times. The V call is TRBV28, the J call TRBJ2-6; 13 bases are a match to TRBD2. V was clipped by 10 bases and J by 0 bases; unmatched bases: 9. CDR3 length equals 18 residues. Germline V lookup: CDR1 MDHEN, CDR2 SYDVKM. This CDR3 is CATLGTSGAISGANVLTF. In DNA, the CDR3 is TGTGCCACCCTTGGGACTAGCGGGGCCATCTCTGGGGCCAACGTCCTGACTTTC.

The CDR3 coding sequence is TGTGCCAGCTCACCCACGGGGGGCCGAAGTCAGCCCCAGCATTTT. Amino acids: CASSPTGGRSQPQHF. The chain carries TRBV18 and TRBJ1-5, with a weak D call TRBD1 (6 bases). V dropped 3 bases and J dropped 6 bases, with 15 bases sitting between them. CDR1 and CDR2 (germline): KGHSH, LQKENI. This CDR3 has 15 residues.

CDR3 sequence reads: CASRAGPNTDTQYF. The CDR3, as DNA: TGTGCCAGCAGGGCGGGACCCAACACAGATACGCAGTATTTT. The chain uses TRBV7-6 and TRBJ2-3, with D perhaps matching TRBD2 (6 bases). Germline V gene data show CDR1 as SGHVS and CDR2 as FNYEAQ. The ends were cut back, 6 bases at V and 2 bases at J, with 12 bases in the middle. The CDR3 is 14 amino acids.

V gene TRBV6-5 combines with J gene TRBJ1-1, with D maybe TRBD1 (6 bases). Trimming took 6 bases from V and 5 from J, leaving 19 bases between them. Germline CDR1 MNHEY, CDR2 SVGAGI. The CDR3 extends over 15 amino acids. Here the CDR3 reads CASRGPQQGRTEAFF. The CDR3 DNA reads TGTGCCAGCAGGGGCCCCCAACAGGGCCGGACTGAAGCTTTCTTT.

Here the CDR3 DNA reads TGTGCCAGCAAAGGAGCAGAGTACTATGGCTACACCTTC. It translates to CASKGAEYYGYTF. This chain uses TRBV27 with TRBJ1-2, with D unresolved. V shed 7 bases and J shed 3 bases, with 12 bases lying between them. CDR1 is MNHEY and CDR2 is SMNVEV in the germline V gene (reference sequence). The CDR3 runs 13 residues.

V and J are TRBV27 and TRBJ1-6; 8 positions match TRBD1. The trim removed 5 bases at V and 8 bases at J, leaving 8 bases unmatched. This CDR3 is built from 15 residues. Germline CDR1 MNHEY, CDR2 SMNVEV (reference sequence). As DNA, the CDR3 is TGTGCCAGCAGTACCCGGACAGGGAGTTATTCACCCCTCCACTTT. It specifies CASSTRTGSYSPLHF.

The chain has TRBV11-3 and TRBJ1-1; tentative D call: TRBD1 (5 bases). Germline V gene lookup returns CDR1 SGHNT and CDR2 YENEEA. V was shortened by 2 bases and J by 6 bases, with 13 bases between the two germline ends. The CDR3 runs 14 residues. The CDR3 DNA follows: TGTGCCAGCAGCTTATCCCCTGACAGCTCTGAAGCTTTCTTT. Its translation is CASSLSPDSSEAFF.

The V and J genes are TRBV27 and TRBJ2-5; 8 bases fit TRBD2. Gene TRBJ2-7 matches the end of the DNA better, so the J call may be wrong. The CDR3 is 15 amino acids. Germline assignment: CDR1 MNHEY and CDR2 SMNVEV (reference sequence). CDR3 in DNA: TGTGCCAGCAGTTTCGGAGCGGGGGCCCTAGGCGAGCAGTACTTC. This sequence encodes CASSFGAGALGEQYF.